At least ten counts were recorded for the clone carrying this T cell receptor beta chain. Antigen unknown. The data derive from a study of CD8 T cells in ankylosing spondylitis. CDR3 length: 13 residues. The V gene's germline CDR1 is SGHTA and CDR2 FQGNSA. V was pared by 0 bases and J by 8 bases, with 10 bases between. General observations from the study: Seven to nine highly homologous variants made up a TCR beta motif, and this motif appeared characteristic of ankylosing spondylitis blood. It was reported that disease-linked clones were significantly enriched in matched ankylosing spondylitis synovial fluid.

Making use of molecular barcodes, quantitative 5'-RACE generated TCR beta libraries. Each CDR3 protein is one row after TCRdb ran MiXCR on the 5' RACE reads. The table lists 250,000 to 400,000 distinct CDR3 sequences, 11% of them singletons. The material sequenced was blood, either unsorted or a sorted T cell fraction (not recorded which). The chain combines TRBV7-2 with TRBJ1-1; the D gene is possibly TRBD1 (5 bases). The sequence came from a female donor with ankylosing spondylitis or in good health (not recorded which). In DNA, the CDR3 is TGTGCCAGCAGCTTAGCCGGGGCCGCGGAAGCTTTCTTT. This codes for CASSLAGAAEAFF.